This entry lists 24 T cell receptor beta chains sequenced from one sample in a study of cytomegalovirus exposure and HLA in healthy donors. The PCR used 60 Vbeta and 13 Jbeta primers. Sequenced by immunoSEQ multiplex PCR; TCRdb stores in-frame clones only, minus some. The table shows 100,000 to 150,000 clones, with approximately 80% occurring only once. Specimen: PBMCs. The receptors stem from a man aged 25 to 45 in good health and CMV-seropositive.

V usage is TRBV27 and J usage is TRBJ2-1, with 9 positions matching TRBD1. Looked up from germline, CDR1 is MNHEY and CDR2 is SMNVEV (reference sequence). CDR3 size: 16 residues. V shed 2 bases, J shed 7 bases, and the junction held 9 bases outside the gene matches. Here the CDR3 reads CASSLAVGDRVNEQFF. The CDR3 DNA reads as TGTGCCAGCAGTTTAGCTGTAGGGGACAGGGTGAATGAGCAGTTCTTC.

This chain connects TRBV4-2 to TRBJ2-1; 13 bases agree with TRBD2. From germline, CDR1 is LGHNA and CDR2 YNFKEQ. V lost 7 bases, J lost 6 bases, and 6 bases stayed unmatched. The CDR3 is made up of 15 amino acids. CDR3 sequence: CASNLGTSGTNEQFF. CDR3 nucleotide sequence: TGTGCCAGCAACTTGGGGACTAGCGGGACCAATGAGCAGTTCTTC.

CDR3 sequence: CASKRESSYEQYF. Written as DNA, the CDR3 is TGTGCCAGCAAAAGAGAATCTTCCTACGAGCAGTACTTC. The J gene is TRBJ2-7, the V gene TRBV6-5; no reliable D call. This CDR3 contains 13 residues. CDR1 MNHEY and CDR2 SVGAGI come from the germline V gene. Trimming took 7 bases from V and 1 from J, leaving 11 bases between them.

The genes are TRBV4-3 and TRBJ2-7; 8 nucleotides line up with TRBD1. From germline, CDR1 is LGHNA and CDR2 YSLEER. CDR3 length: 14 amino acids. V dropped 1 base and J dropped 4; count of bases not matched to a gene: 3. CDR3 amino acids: CASSQGTGKYEQYF. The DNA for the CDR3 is TGCGCCAGCAGCCAAGGGACAGGGAAGTACGAGCAGTACTTC.

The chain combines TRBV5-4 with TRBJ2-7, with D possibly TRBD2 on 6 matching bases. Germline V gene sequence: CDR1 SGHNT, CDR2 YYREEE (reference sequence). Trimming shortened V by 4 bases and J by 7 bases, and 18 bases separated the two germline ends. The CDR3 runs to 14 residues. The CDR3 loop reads CASSAPLASGEQYF. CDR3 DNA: TGTGCCAGCAGCGCGCCCCTAGCGTCGGGTGAGCAGTACTTC.

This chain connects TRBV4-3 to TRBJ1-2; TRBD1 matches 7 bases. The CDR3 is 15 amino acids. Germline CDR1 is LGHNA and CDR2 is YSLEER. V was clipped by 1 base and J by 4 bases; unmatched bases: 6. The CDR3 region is CASSQGVTGAYGYTF. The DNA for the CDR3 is TGCGCCAGCAGCCAAGGCGTCACAGGGGCCTATGGCTACACCTTC.

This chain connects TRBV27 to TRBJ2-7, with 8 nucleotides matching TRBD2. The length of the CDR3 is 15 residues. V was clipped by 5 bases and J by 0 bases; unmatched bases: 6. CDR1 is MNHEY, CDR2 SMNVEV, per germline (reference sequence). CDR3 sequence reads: CASSPRLAGSYEQYF. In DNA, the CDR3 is TGTGCCAGCAGTCCTCGGCTAGCGGGCTCCTACGAGCAGTACTTC.

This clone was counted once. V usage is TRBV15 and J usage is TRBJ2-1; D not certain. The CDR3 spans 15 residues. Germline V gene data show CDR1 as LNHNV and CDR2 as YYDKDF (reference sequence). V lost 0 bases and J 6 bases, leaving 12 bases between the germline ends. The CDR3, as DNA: TGTGCCACCAGCAGAGATCGTGGTCGGGTCAATGAGCAGTTCTTC. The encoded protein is CATSRDRGRVNEQFF.

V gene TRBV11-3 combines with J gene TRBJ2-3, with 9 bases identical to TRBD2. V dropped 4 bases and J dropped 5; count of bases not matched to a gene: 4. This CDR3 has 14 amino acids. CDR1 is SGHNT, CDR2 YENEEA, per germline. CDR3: CASSSGLARDTQYF. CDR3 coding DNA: TGTGCCAGCAGCTCAGGACTAGCGAGAGATACGCAGTATTTT. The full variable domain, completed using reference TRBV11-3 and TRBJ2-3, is EAGVVQSPRYKIIEKKQPVAFWCNPISGHNTLYWYLQNLGQGPELLIRYENEEAVDDSQLPKDRFSAERLKGVDSTLKIQPAELGDSAVYLCASSSGLARDTQYFGPGTRLTVL.

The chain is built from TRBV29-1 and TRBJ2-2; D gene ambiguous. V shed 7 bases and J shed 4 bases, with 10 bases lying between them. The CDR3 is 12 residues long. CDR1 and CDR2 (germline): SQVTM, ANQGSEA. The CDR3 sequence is CSAEWATGELFF. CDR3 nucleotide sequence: TGCAGCGCCGAGTGGGCCACCGGGGAGCTGTTTTTT.

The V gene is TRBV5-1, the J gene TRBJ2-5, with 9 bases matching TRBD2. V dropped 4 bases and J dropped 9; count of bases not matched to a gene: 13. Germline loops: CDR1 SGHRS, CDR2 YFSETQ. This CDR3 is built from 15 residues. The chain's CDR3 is CASSLRLADSGAQYF. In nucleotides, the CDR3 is TGCGCCAGCAGCCTCCGACTAGCGGACTCGGGGGCCCAGTACTTC. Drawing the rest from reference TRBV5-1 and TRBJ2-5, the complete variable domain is KAGVTQTPRYLIKTRGQQVTLSCSPISGHRSVSWYQQTPGQGLQFLFEYFSETQRNKGNFPGRFSGRQFSNSRSEMNVSTLELGDSALYLCASSLRLADSGAQYFGPGTRLLVL.

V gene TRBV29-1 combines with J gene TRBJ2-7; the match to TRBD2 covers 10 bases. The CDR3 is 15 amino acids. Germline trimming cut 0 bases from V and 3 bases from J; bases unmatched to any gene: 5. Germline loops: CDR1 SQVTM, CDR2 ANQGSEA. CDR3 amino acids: CSVEDKLAGDYEQYF. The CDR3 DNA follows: TGCAGCGTTGAAGATAAGCTAGCGGGAGACTACGAGCAGTACTTC.

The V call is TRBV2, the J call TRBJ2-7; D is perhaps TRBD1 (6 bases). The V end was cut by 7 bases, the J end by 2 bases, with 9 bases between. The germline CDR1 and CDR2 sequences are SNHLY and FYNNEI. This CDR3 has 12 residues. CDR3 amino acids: CASITGTYEQYF. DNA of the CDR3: TGTGCCAGCATCACAGGGACCTACGAGCAGTACTTC.

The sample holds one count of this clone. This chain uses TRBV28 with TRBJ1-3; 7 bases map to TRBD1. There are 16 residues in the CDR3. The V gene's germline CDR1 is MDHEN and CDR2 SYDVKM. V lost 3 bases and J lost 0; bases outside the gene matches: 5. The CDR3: CASSLWTGLSGNTIYF. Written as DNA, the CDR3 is TGTGCCAGCAGTTTGTGGACAGGACTCTCTGGAAACACCATATATTTT.

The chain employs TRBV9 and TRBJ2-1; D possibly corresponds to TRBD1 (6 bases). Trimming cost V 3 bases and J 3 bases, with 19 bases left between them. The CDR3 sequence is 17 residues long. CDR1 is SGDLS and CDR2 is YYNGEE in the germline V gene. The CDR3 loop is CASSAERGQTIYNEQFF. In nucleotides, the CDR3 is TGTGCCAGCAGCGCAGAAAGGGGACAAACGATCTACAATGAGCAGTTCTTC.

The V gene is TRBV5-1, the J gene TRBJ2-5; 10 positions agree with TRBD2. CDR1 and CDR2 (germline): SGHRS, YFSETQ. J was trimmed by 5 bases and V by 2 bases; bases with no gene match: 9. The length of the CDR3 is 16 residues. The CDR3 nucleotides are TGCGCCAGCAGCTTAGGAGCGGGAGGGCCACGGGAGACCCAGTACTTC. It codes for CASSLGAGGPRETQYF.

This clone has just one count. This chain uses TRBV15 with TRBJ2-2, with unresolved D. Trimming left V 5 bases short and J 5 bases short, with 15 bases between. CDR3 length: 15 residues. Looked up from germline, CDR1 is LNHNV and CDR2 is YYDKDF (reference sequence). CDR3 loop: CATSFAYLVTGELFF. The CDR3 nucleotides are TGTGCCACCAGCTTTGCGTATTTGGTGACCGGGGAGCTGTTTTTT.

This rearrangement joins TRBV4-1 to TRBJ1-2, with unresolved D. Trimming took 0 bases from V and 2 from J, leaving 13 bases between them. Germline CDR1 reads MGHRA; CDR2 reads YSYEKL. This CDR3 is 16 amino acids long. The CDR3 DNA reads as TGCGCCAGCAGCCAAGATCGCGGGGTAGTCAACTATGGCTACACCTTC. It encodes CASSQDRGVVNYGYTF.

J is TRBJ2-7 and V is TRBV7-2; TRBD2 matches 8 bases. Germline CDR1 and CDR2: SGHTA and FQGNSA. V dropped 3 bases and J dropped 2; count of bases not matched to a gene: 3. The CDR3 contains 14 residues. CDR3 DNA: TGTGCCAGCAGCTTCAGCGGGGGTCCCTACGAGCAGTACTTC. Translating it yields CASSFSGGPYEQYF.

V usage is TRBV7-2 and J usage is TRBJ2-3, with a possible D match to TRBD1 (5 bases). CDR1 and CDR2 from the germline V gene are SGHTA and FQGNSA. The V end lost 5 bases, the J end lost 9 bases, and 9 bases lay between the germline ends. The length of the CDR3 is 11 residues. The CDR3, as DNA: TGTGCCAGCAGCCAGCAGGGAACGCAGTATTTT. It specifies CASSQQGTQYF.

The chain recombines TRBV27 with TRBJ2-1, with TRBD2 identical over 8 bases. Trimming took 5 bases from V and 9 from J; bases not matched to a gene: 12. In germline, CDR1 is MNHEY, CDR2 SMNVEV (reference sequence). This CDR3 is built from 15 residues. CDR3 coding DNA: TGTGCCAGCAGTCTCGAGGGACTAGTGATTTTTGAGCAGTTCTTC. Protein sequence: CASSLEGLVIFEQFF.

The CDR3 reads CASTRPGKRALNEQFF. The CDR3, as DNA: TGTGCCAGCACCCGACCTGGGAAGCGGGCACTAAATGAGCAGTTCTTC. This rearrangement joins TRBV7-2 to TRBJ2-1, with a weak D call TRBD2 (6 bases). V lost 7 bases and J 7 bases, leaving 23 bases between the germline ends. From germline, CDR1 is SGHTA and CDR2 FQGNSA. The CDR3 is made up of 16 amino acids.

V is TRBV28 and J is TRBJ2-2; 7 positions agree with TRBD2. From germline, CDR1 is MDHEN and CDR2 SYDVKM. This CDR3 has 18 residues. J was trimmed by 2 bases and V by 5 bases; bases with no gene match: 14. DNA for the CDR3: TGTGCCAGCAGTCCAGCTGTCCCCCCGGGACTAAACACCGGGGAGCTGTTTTTT. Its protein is CASSPAVPPGLNTGELFF.

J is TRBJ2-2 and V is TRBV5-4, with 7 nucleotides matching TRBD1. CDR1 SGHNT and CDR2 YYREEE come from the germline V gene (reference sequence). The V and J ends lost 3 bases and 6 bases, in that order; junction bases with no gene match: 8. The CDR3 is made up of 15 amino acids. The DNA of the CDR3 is TGTGCCAGCAGCTCACCACAGGGGATAGCCGGGGAGCTGTTTTTT. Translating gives CASSSPQGIAGELFF.